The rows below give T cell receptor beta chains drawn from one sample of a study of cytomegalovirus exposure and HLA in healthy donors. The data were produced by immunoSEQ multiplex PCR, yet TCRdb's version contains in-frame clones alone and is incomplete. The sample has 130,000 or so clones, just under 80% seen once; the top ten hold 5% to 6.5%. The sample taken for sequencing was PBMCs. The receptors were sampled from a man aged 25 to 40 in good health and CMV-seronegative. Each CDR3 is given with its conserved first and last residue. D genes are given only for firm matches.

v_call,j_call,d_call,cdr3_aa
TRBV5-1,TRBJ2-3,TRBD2,CASSLTAGAGDTQYF
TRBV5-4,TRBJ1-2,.,CASSLAGQGGYTF
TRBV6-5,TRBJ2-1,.,CASRRGGSYNEQFF
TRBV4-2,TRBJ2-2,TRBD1,CASSHQGTGVTGELFF
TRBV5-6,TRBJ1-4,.,CASSLGQSGEKLFF
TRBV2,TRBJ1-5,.,CASSERQSYQPQHF
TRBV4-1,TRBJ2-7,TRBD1,CASSPAKGAIYEQYF
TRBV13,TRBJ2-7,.,CASSYLGSKTF
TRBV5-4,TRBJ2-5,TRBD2,CASSAGTSGRSETQYF
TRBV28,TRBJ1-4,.,CASKEGAINEKLFF
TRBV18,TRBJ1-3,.,CASSPSGVSGNTIYF
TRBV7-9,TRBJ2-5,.,CASSGGSVKETQYF
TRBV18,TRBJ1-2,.,CASSPEDYGYTF
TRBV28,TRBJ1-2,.,CASSSNYGYTF
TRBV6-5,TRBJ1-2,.,CASSYSTSAGYGYTF
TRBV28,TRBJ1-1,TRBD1,CASLEGAEAFF
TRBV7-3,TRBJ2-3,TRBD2,CASSSRGGTSGINTDTQYF
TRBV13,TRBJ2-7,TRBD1,CASSLGTGAVREQYF
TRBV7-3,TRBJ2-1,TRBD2,CASSPQGRTSGNNEQFF
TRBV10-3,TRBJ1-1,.,CAIKSQETEAFF
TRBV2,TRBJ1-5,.,CASKGEPHQPQHF
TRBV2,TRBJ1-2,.,CASSENRGGYTF
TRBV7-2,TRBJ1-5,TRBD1,CASSLDTGASNQPQHF
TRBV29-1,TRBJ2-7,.,CSVGAGVPYEQYF
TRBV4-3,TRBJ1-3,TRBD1,CASSQGLGTALRNTIYF
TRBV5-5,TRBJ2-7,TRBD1,CASSWTGEEQYF
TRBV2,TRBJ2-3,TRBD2,CASSDGLAGEYGDTQYF
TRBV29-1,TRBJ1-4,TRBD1,CSVYRTGLNEKLFF
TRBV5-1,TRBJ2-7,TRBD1,CASSLDPRGSYEQYF
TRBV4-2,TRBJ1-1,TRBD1,CASSQTGQLNTEAFF
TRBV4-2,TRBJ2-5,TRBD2,CASSQREGETQYF
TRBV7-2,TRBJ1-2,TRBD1,CASTANTGVPYYGYTF
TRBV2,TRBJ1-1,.,CASSVSQGNTEAFF
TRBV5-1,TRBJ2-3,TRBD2,CASSLLAGGSTDTQYF
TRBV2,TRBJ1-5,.,CASSEISTYGNQPQHF
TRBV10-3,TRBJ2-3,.,CAISESNEHTQYF
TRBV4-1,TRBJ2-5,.,CASSQEYKETQYF
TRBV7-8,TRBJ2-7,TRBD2,CASSLGTSSEQYF
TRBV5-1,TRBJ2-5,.,CASSLDNRREGTQYF
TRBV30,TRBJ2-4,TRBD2,CAWSVGIAGSLAKNIQYF
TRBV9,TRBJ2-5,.,CASSNLGGLGETQYF
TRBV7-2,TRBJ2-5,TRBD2,CASSFLAGGQETQYF
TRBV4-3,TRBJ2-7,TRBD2,CASSQGLADLYEQYF
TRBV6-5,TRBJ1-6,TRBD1,CASTKQGMNSPLHF
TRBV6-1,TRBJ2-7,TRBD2,CASSEVAGGLSEQYF